One sample yielded the 20 T cell receptor beta chains listed below, sequenced in a study of control samples from healthy donors and cancer patients. Produced via immunoSEQ multiplex PCR; TCRdb's table is partial and in-frame only. Of some 99,000 clones listed, around 89% are singletons. The specimen sequenced was blood. These receptors were collected from a woman aged 45-60 years in good health.

The rearrangement uses TRBV23-1 and TRBJ2-1; D tentatively fits TRBD1 or TRBD2 (6 bases each). TRBV23-1 is placed among ORFs of uncertain function. The length of the CDR3 is 17 residues. The V end lost 4 bases, the J end lost 8 bases, and 24 bases lay between the germline ends. CDR3 in DNA: TGCGCCAGCAGTCCTACTTACACCCGGGGGCGCAAAGATGAGCAGTTCTTC. This translates into CASSPTYTRGRKDEQFF.

The chain employs TRBV12-1 and TRBJ1-6; TRBD1 reflects the table's D call only, with no check against the DNA. TRBV12-1 is a documented pseudogene. The CDR3 spans 15 residues. Here the CDR3 reads CASSSGQTFNSPLHF. DNA of the CDR3: TGTGCCAGCAGCTCAGGACAGACCTTTAATTCACCCCTCCACTTT.

The rearrangement uses TRBV7-3 and TRBJ2-3; 9 bases are shared with TRBD1. Germline V lookup: CDR1 SGHTA, CDR2 FQGTGA. The ends lost 8 bases at V and 3 bases at J; junction bases unmatched: 3. The CDR3 has 13 amino acids. The CDR3 sequence: CASSGQGTDTQYF. The CDR3 DNA sequence: TGTGCCAGCTCGGGACAGGGAACAGATACGCAGTATTTT. Supplemented by reference TRBV7-3 and TRBJ2-3, the full variable domain reads GAGVSQTPSNKVTEKGKYVELRCDPISGHTALYWYRQSLGQGPEFLIYFQGTGAADDSGLPNDRFFAVRPEGSVSTLKIQRTERGDSAVYLCASSGQGTDTQYFGPGTRLTVL.

There are a few counts of this clone. The chain is built from TRBV9 and TRBJ2-2; perhaps TRBD2 as D (5 bases). Trimming left V 3 bases short and J 3 bases short, with 9 bases between. The CDR3 spans 14 residues. Germline V gene data show CDR1 as SGDLS and CDR2 as YYNGEE. The CDR3 loop reads CASSGDYYTGELFF. CDR3 nucleotides: TGTGCCAGCAGCGGCGACTATTACACCGGGGAGCTGTTTTTT. The entire variable domain, with the rest obtained from reference TRBV9 and TRBJ2-2, is as follows: DSGVTQTPKHLITATGQRVTLRCSPRSGDLSVYWYQQSLDQGLQFLIQYYNGEERAKGNILERFSAQQFPDLHSELNLSSLELGDSALYFCASSGDYYTGELFFGEGSRLTVL.

The count of this clone is one. The rearrangement links TRBV25-1 to TRBJ1-6; 7 bases map to TRBD1. The CDR3 has 15 amino acids. V was clipped by 0 bases and J by 10 bases; unmatched bases: 6. Germline lookup yields CDR1 MGHDK and CDR2 SYGVNS. The CDR3 region is CASSEYEGARSPLHF. CDR3 coding DNA: TGTGCCAGCAGTGAATACGAGGGGGCGAGGTCACCCCTCCACTTT.

The chain recombines TRBV6-6 with TRBJ2-7; D is ambiguous. V was trimmed by 0 bases and J by 7 bases, leaving 7 bases between them. CDR3 length equals 12 residues. Germline-derived CDR1 and CDR2 are MNHNY and SVGAGI (reference sequence). The CDR3 sequence is CASSYSNREQYF. As DNA, the CDR3 is TGTGCCAGCAGTTACTCGAATAGGGAGCAGTACTTC.

The chain carries TRBV6-5 and TRBJ1-2, with TRBD1 matching 10 bases. V gave up 6 bases and J gave up 6 bases; unmatched junction bases: 4. Germline V CDR1 and CDR2: MNHEY, SVGAGI. The CDR3 consists of 13 residues. The CDR3 here is CASRLGTGDGYTF. CDR3 nucleotides: TGTGCCAGCAGGCTCGGGACAGGGGATGGCTACACCTTC.

The chain couples TRBV15 to TRBJ2-1; TRBD1 or TRBD2 may be the D gene (5 bases each). In germline, CDR1 is LNHNV, CDR2 YYDKDF (reference sequence). Trimming removed 6 bases at V and 0 bases at J, with 15 bases between. This CDR3 is 16 amino acids long. CDR3 protein: CATSSVGATSYNEQFF. In DNA form, the CDR3 reads TGTGCCACCAGTTCCGTCGGGGCAACCTCCTACAATGAGCAGTTCTTC.

The CDR3: CAWSVPSQGGEKLFF. CDR3 bases: TGTGCCTGGAGTGTACCGTCTCAGGGGGGCGAAAAACTGTTTTTT. The J gene is TRBJ1-4, the V gene TRBV30, with 7 bases fitting TRBD1. The CDR3 length is 15 residues. Germline CDR1 is GTSNPN and CDR2 is SVGIG (reference sequence). The V and J ends lost 0 bases and 8 bases, in that order; junction bases with no gene match: 9.

The chain combines TRBV5-6 with TRBJ2-5, with D tentatively TRBD1 (6 bases). Germline-derived CDR1 and CDR2 are SGHDT and YYEEEE. CDR3 length: 14 amino acids. V lost 0 bases and J lost 6, with 12 bases in between. CDR3 nucleotide sequence: TGTGCCAGCAGCTTGGCAGGGGCGCCGAAGACCCAGTACTTC. This sequence encodes CASSLAGAPKTQYF.

On this clone itself: This sample also contains other DNA sequences that code for the same CDR3. The DNA of the CDR3 is TGTGCCAGCAGCCTAAATGGAAACACCATATATTTT. It yields the protein CASSLNGNTIYF. The rearrangement uses TRBV7-2 and TRBJ1-3; D unclear. CDR1 is SGHTA, CDR2 FQGNSA, per germline. The ends were cut back, 5 bases at V and 3 bases at J, with 5 bases in the middle. There are 12 residues in the CDR3.

The rearrangement links TRBV27 to TRBJ2-7; a weak D match, TRBD1 (7 bases). The CDR3 has 13 amino acids. The V and J ends lost 6 bases and 1 base respectively, with 10 bases between them. Looked up from germline, CDR1 is MNHEY and CDR2 is SMNVEV (reference sequence). The CDR3 reads CASRQGGSYEQYF. CDR3 nucleotides: TGTGCCAGCAGGCAGGGGGGATCCTACGAGCAGTACTTC.

This clone appeared a single time. The rearrangement joins TRBV3-1 (or the pseudogene TRBV3-2) to TRBJ2-2; TRBD2 matches 9 bases. Germline CDR1 reads LGHDT; CDR2 reads YNNKEL (reference sequence). The CDR3 length is 20 residues. V was pared by 2 bases and J by 0 bases, with 13 bases of the junction left unmatched. The CDR3 loop reads CASSQLPVSSGASNTGELFF. The CDR3, as DNA: TGTGCCAGCAGCCAACTCCCCGTGTCTAGCGGGGCTTCGAACACCGGGGAGCTGTTTTTT.

This clone has only one observation. V gene TRBV5-1 combines with J gene TRBJ1-1, with D uncertain. Trimming stripped 6 bases from V and 1 base from J, with 13 bases between. Germline-derived CDR1 and CDR2 are SGHRS and YFSETQ. The CDR3 runs to 14 residues. The CDR3 DNA follows: TGCGCCAGCAACATGCGGGGTGGGAACACTGAAGCTTTCTTT. It yields the protein CASNMRGGNTEAFF. The full variable domain, in which reference TRBV5-1 and TRBJ1-1 provide the parts outside the CDR3, is KAGVTQTPRYLIKTRGQQVTLSCSPISGHRSVSWYQQTPGQGLQFLFEYFSETQRNKGNFPGRFSGRQFSNSRSEMNVSTLELGDSALYLCASNMRGGNTEAFFGQGTRLTVV.

The chain uses TRBV7-2 and TRBJ2-3, with D possibly being TRBD2 (6 bases). Germline loops: CDR1 SGHTA, CDR2 FQGNSA. V shed 2 bases and J shed 1 base, with 16 bases lying between them. The CDR3 sequence is 17 residues long. CDR3 protein: CASSLSGPGGRTDTQYF. The CDR3 coding sequence is TGTGCCAGCAGCTTAAGCGGGCCCGGAGGGCGCACAGATACGCAGTATTTT.

The chain carries TRBV12-3 or TRBV12-4 and TRBJ2-1; 7 bases align to TRBD1. The CDR3 has 13 amino acids. J lost 4 bases, V lost 6 bases, and 3 bases had no gene match. CDR3 in amino acids: CASSEQGYNEQFF. DNA for the CDR3: TGTGCCAGCAGCGAACAGGGGTACAATGAGCAGTTCTTC.

This clone was observed once. The rearrangement uses TRBV10-3 and TRBJ1-1; unclear D gene. Germline V gene sequence: CDR1 ENHRY, CDR2 SYGVKD. V lost 7 bases, J lost 3 bases, and 18 bases lay in between. The CDR3 is 15 residues long. CDR3 loop: CAIKGRSGGDTEAFF. The CDR3 nucleotides read TGTGCCATCAAAGGGCGTAGTGGCGGGGACACTGAAGCTTTCTTT.

This clone turned up a few times. The rearrangement uses TRBV9 and TRBJ2-7; D ambiguous. Germline V gene data show CDR1 as SGDLS and CDR2 as YYNGEE. CDR3 size: 13 residues. V lost 0 bases, J lost 7 bases, and 11 bases lay in between. The CDR3 reads CASSVAAPSEQYF. The CDR3 nucleotides are TGTGCCAGCAGCGTAGCGGCCCCCTCGGAGCAGTACTTC.

This chain connects TRBV2 to TRBJ2-5; 8 bases are a match to TRBD1. The CDR3 extends over 15 amino acids. Germline CDR1 SNHLY, CDR2 FYNNEI. The junction had 9 bases not matched to a gene; V was cut back by 4 bases and J by 5 bases. The CDR3 sequence is CASSGRTGTMETQYF. CDR3 DNA: TGTGCCAGCAGTGGCCGGACAGGGACGATGGAGACCCAGTACTTC.

The V call is TRBV7-2, the J call TRBJ1-2; a possible D gene is TRBD1 (5 bases). Germline CDR1 and CDR2: SGHTA and FQGNSA. The CDR3 is made up of 13 amino acids. Between the trimmed V and J ends, which lost 7 bases and 7 bases, there was a span of 16 bases. CDR3: CASTLWGRGGYTF. CDR3 sequence (DNA): TGTGCCAGCACCCTCTGGGGGAGAGGTGGCTACACCTTC.